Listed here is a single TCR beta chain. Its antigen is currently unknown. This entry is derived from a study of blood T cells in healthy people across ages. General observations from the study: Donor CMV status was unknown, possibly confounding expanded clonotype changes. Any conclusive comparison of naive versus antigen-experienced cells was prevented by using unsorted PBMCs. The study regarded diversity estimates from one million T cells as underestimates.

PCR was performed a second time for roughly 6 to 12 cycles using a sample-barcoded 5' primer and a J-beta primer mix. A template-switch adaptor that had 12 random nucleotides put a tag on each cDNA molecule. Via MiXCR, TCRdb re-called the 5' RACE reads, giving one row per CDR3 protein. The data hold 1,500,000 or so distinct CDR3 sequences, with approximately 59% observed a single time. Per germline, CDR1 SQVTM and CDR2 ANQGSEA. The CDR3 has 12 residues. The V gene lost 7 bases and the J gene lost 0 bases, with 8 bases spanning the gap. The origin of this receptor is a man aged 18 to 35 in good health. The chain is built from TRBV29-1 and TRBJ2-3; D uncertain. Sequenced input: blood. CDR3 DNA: TGCAGCGGGGAAGCGAGCACAGATACGCAGTATTTT. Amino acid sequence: CSGEASTDTQYF.